This T cell receptor beta chain was captured in a study of human T cells and chemical hapten exposure. In the study overall: Weekly administration of diphenylcyclopropenone to the scalp of patients continued throughout the roughly 23-week study.

The authors' processing: Across samples, TCR counts had a median of about 92,000 and ranged from 23,224 to 690,600. A single record per CDR3 protein comes from TCRdb applying MiXCR to the RACE reads. These V and J calls rely on TCRdb rather than the paper's analysis. The sample has tens of thousands of distinct CDR3 sequences, over 8.5% seen once. General observations from the study: Counts of TCRs expanded at PT1 correlated positively with patch test score.

Concerning this clonotype: What it recognizes is unknown.

V was pared by 4 bases and J by 1 base, with 10 bases between. CDR1 MNHEY and CDR2 SMNVEV come from the germline V gene (reference sequence). This CDR3 has 14 residues. This sample's time point: patch test 1, 2 weeks after DPC sensitization. Indicated treatment: therapeutic diphenylcyclopropenone sensitization with weekly scalp DPC. This sequence joins TRBV27 and TRBJ1-1, with D unresolved. The sequences come from whole blood, collected in connection with sensitization to the hapten diphenylcyclopropenone (DPC). The origin of this receptor is a woman aged 50 to 60 with alopecia areata. Some clones in this sample may be carry-over from other donors' samples. The CDR3 reads CASSSFPGNTEAFF. In DNA, the CDR3 is TGTGCCAGCAGTTCCTTCCCTGGGAACACTGAAGCTTTCTTT.